This entry lists 32 T cell receptor beta chains sequenced from one sample in a study of blood T cell repertoires in COVID-19. Sequenced by immunoSEQ multiplex PCR; TCRdb stores in-frame clones only, minus some. The table records some 190,000 clones, more than 70% of them present only once. Source material: peripheral blood. The receptors were sampled from a person aged 65 to 85 with COVID-19, enrolled during active disease.

The J gene is TRBJ2-3, the V gene TRBV7-9, with 7 bases aligning to TRBD2. Germline CDR1 reads SEHNR; CDR2 reads FQNEAQ (reference sequence). V lost 7 bases to trimming and J lost 2 bases; unmatched junction nucleotides: 18. CDR3 size: 18 residues. DNA of the CDR3: TGTGCCAGCACCACAAGTTCTGGGGGAGGGCTCTACACAGATACGCAGTATTTT. Translated: CASTTSSGGGLYTDTQYF.

This chain links TRBV10-3 with TRBJ1-6; 11 bases match TRBD1. The CDR3 runs to 13 residues. Per the germline V gene, CDR1 is ENHRY and CDR2 is SYGVKD. V was clipped by 10 bases and J by 8 bases; unmatched bases: 4. The CDR3 reads CATGTGGDSPLHF. CDR3 in DNA: TGTGCCACGGGGACAGGGGGTGATTCACCCCTCCACTTT.

The table lists this clone with a count of one. The chain is built from TRBV5-6 and TRBJ1-4; D is uncertain. The CDR3 contains 15 residues. The V and J ends lost 2 bases and 2 bases respectively, with 10 bases between them. Germline CDR1 reads SGHDT; CDR2 reads YYEEEE. The CDR3 spells CASSFSSRTNEKLFF. The CDR3 DNA follows: TGTGCCAGCAGCTTCTCTTCTCGGACTAATGAAAAACTGTTTTTT. The complete variable domain, with remaining parts taken from reference TRBV5-6 and TRBJ1-4, reads DAGVTQSPTHLIKTRGQQVTLRCSPKSGHDTVSWYQQALGQGPQFIFQYYEEEERQRGNFPDRFSGHQFPNYSSELNVNALLLGDSALYLCASSFSSRTNEKLFFGSGTQLSVL.

This clone was seen a single time. The chain has TRBV5-6 and TRBJ2-4, with D unresolved. V was trimmed by 4 bases and J by 1 base, leaving 15 bases between them. The CDR3 runs 16 residues. The V gene's germline CDR1 is SGHDT and CDR2 YYEEEE. The CDR3 reads CASSHTGRQAKNIQYF. CDR3 nucleotides: TGTGCCAGCAGCCATACCGGCAGGCAGGCCAAAAACATTCAGTACTTC.

This sequence joins TRBV28 and TRBJ2-7; D call uncertain. Germline CDR1 and CDR2: MDHEN and SYDVKM. The V end was cut by 5 bases, the J end by 3 bases, with 20 bases between. The CDR3 extends over 16 amino acids. The CDR3 bases are TGTGCCAGCAGTGCCATGACTCTTCAGCTCCACTACGAGCAGTACTTC. Protein sequence: CASSAMTLQLHYEQYF.

This clone was picked up one time. The rearrangement uses TRBV14 and TRBJ2-5; TRBD2 matches 7 bases. CDR1 and CDR2 from the germline V gene are SGHDN and FVKESK. The length of the CDR3 is 13 residues. V shed 6 bases and J 2 bases; nucleotides not matched to a gene: 3. The CDR3 nucleotides are TGTGCCAGCAGTTGGGGACTACAAGAGACCCAGTACTTC. Its protein is CASSWGLQETQYF.

The J gene is TRBJ2-3, the V gene TRBV4-2, with 7 bases matching TRBD1. The length of the CDR3 is 15 residues. Germline V gene data show CDR1 as LGHNA and CDR2 as YNFKEQ. The trim removed 4 bases at V and 4 bases at J, leaving 8 bases unmatched. The CDR3 region is CASSLRGQEADTQYF. CDR3 sequence (DNA): TGTGCCAGCAGCCTTAGGGGGCAGGAGGCAGATACGCAGTATTTT.

The chain employs TRBV25-1 and TRBJ2-3; D possibly corresponds to TRBD1 (7 bases). V gave up 10 bases and J gave up 3 bases, with 17 bases separating them. The CDR3 has 14 residues. Germline-derived CDR1 and CDR2 are MGHDK and SYGVNS. The CDR3 DNA reads as TGTGCCACCAAAGGAGGGGGCACAACAGATACGCAGTATTTT. Its translation is CATKGGGTTDTQYF.

The chain combines TRBV6-6 with TRBJ1-1; D is perhaps TRBD1 (5 bases). The CDR3 spans 16 residues. Germline V gives CDR1 MNHNY, CDR2 SVGAGI (reference sequence). Trimming pared 4 bases from V and 1 base from J, leaving 16 bases between. The CDR3 reads CASSSRVLGRNTEAFF. The CDR3 region has the DNA TGTGCCAGCAGTTCCAGGGTCTTAGGGCGGAACACTGAAGCTTTCTTT.

CDR3 in DNA: TGTGCCAGCAGTCAGACAGGCCGATATGGCTACACCTTC. This codes for CASSQTGRYGYTF. The J gene is TRBJ1-2, the V gene TRBV2, with D perhaps matching TRBD1 (6 bases). Germline CDR1 is SNHLY and CDR2 is FYNNEI. This CDR3 comprises 13 residues. V gave up 5 bases and J gave up 5 bases, with 12 bases separating them.

V gene TRBV2 combines with J gene TRBJ2-1, with 13 positions matching TRBD2. This CDR3 region has 15 residues. The germline CDR1 and CDR2 sequences are SNHLY and FYNNEI. Trimming removed 4 bases from V and 4 bases from J; junction bases left unmatched: 1. CDR3 in DNA: TGTGCCAGCAGTGTGACTAGCGGGAGGTACAATGAGCAGTTCTTC. Its protein is CASSVTSGRYNEQFF.

V usage is TRBV27 and J usage is TRBJ2-2, with D possibly being TRBD2 (7 bases). Germline V lookup: CDR1 MNHEY, CDR2 SMNVEV (reference sequence). V lost 8 bases and J lost 4, with 17 bases in between. CDR3 length equals 15 residues. CDR3 protein: CASGPRGGRTGELFF. The CDR3, as DNA: TGTGCCAGCGGCCCTAGGGGGGGTCGCACCGGGGAGCTGTTTTTT.

This chain links TRBV28 with TRBJ2-7; 12 bases are shared with TRBD2. Germline V lookup: CDR1 MDHEN, CDR2 SYDVKM. CDR3 length equals 17 residues. V lost 3 bases and J lost 5; bases outside the gene matches: 11. CDR3 coding DNA: TGTGCCAGCAGTTTTAGGTTCGCGACTAGCGGGAGTAACGAGCAGTACTTC. It is translated as CASSFRFATSGSNEQYF.

This sequence joins TRBV12-3 or TRBV12-4 and TRBJ1-1; D not resolved. There are 13 residues in the CDR3. V was pared by 6 bases and J by 4 bases, with 12 bases between. The DNA for the CDR3 is TGTGCCAGCAGGTCTCTAGCGGGCACTGAAGCTTTCTTT. It encodes CASRSLAGTEAFF.

This clone was seen once. The V call is TRBV11-2, the J call TRBJ2-1, with 9 bases matching TRBD1. After removal of 6 bases from V and 6 bases from J, the junction contained 6 bases not matched to a gene. This CDR3 contains 14 residues. Per the germline V gene, CDR1 is SGHAT and CDR2 is FQNNGV. The CDR3 DNA follows: TGTGCCAGCAGTTACAGGGGGCTTGGCAATGAGCAGTTCTTC. This gives the protein CASSYRGLGNEQFF.

V is TRBV2 and J is TRBJ2-2, with 10 bases aligning to TRBD2. Germline V gives CDR1 SNHLY, CDR2 FYNNEI. The V gene end was trimmed by 6 bases and the J gene end by 1 base; junction bases not matched to a gene: 5. The CDR3 covers 16 residues. In DNA form, the CDR3 reads TGTGCCAGCAGAGCTAGGACTAGCGGGAACACCGGGGAGCTGTTTTTT. It codes for CASRARTSGNTGELFF. Complete variable domain (other parts from reference TRBV2 and TRBJ2-2): EPEVTQTPSHQVTQMGQEVILRCVPISNHLYFYWYRQILGQKVEFLVSFYNNEISEKSEIFDDQFSVERPDGSNFTLKIRSTKLEDSAMYFCASRARTSGNTGELFFGEGSRLTVL.

The rearrangement uses TRBV7-3 and TRBJ2-2, with 12 bases identical to TRBD1. V trimming: 1 base; J trimming: 6 bases; junction bases outside the gene matches: 9. Germline V gene data show CDR1 as SGHTA and CDR2 as FQGTGA. There are 18 residues in the CDR3. The CDR3, as DNA: TGTGCCAGCAGCTTAAACAGAATGGGACAGGGGGCTTCCGGGGAGCTGTTTTTT. Protein product: CASSLNRMGQGASGELFF.

This chain connects TRBV2 to TRBJ2-7; no clear D gene. The CDR3 is 16 residues long. V was clipped by 2 bases and J by 5 bases, with 19 bases between them. Per germline, CDR1 SNHLY and CDR2 FYNNEI. In DNA form, the CDR3 reads TGTGCCAGCAGTGAAAACGGCCGACCCCCAGGCGACGAGCAGTACTTC. This sequence encodes CASSENGRPPGDEQYF.

This chain links TRBV6-5 with TRBJ2-7; 11 bases are a match to TRBD1. Trimming took 8 bases from V and 9 from J; bases not matched to a gene: 12. Germline V lookup: CDR1 MNHEY, CDR2 SVGAGI. The length of the CDR3 is 14 residues. The CDR3 here is CASATGTGGWRQYF. DNA for the CDR3: TGTGCCAGCGCCACCGGGACAGGGGGGTGGCGGCAGTACTTC.

The rearrangement joins TRBV29-1 to TRBJ1-1, with D unresolved. Germline assignment: CDR1 SQVTM and CDR2 ANQGSEA. Trimming took off 4 bases at V and 3 bases at J, with 18 bases between the two ends. This CDR3 contains 15 residues. The CDR3 DNA is TGCAGCGTTGGAACCACCAGGAACGTGGACACTGAAGCTTTCTTT. Its protein product is CSVGTTRNVDTEAFF. The complete variable domain, with remaining parts taken from reference TRBV29-1 and TRBJ1-1, reads SAVISQKPSRDICQRGTSLTIQCQVDSQVTMMFWYRQQPGQSLTLIATANQGSEATYESGFVIDKFPISRPNLTFSTLTVSNMSPEDSSIYLCSVGTTRNVDTEAFFGQGTRLTVV.

The chain links TRBV30 to TRBJ2-1; 7 bases map to TRBD1. The CDR3 loop spans 15 amino acids. V gave up 3 bases and J gave up 5 bases; unmatched junction bases: 10. The germline gives CDR1 GTSNPN, CDR2 SVGIG (reference sequence). CDR3 region: CAWSEPNRGHNEQFF. The CDR3 coding sequence is TGTGCCTGGAGCGAACCCAACAGGGGCCACAATGAGCAGTTCTTC.

The chain links TRBV7-8 to TRBJ2-4; D may be TRBD2 (7 bases). Per the germline V gene, CDR1 is SGHVS and CDR2 is FQNEAQ. The CDR3 spans 17 residues. The V end was cut by 1 base, the J end by 1 base, with 14 bases between. The DNA for the CDR3 is TGTGCCAGCAGCTTAGAGGGGGGGGCTTTTGCCAAAAACATTCAGTACTTC. It translates to CASSLEGGAFAKNIQYF.

The V and J genes are TRBV7-2 and TRBJ2-5; 8 positions agree with TRBD1. Looked up from germline, CDR1 is SGHTA and CDR2 is FQGNSA. CDR3 length: 14 residues. V was pared by 5 bases and J by 5 bases, with 7 bases of the junction left unmatched. The CDR3 protein is CASSVRGRLETQYF. For the CDR3, the DNA is TGTGCCAGCAGCGTCAGGGGGCGGTTGGAGACCCAGTACTTC.

The chain employs TRBV29-1 and TRBJ1-1; tentatively, D is TRBD1 (5 bases). The V gene's germline CDR1 is SQVTM and CDR2 ANQGSEA. The CDR3 runs 12 residues. For the CDR3, the DNA is TGCAGTGGGGGGTGGGCTGACACTGAAGCTTTCTTT. This gives the protein CSGGWADTEAFF.

The sample holds a few counts of this clone. This sequence joins TRBV2 and TRBJ2-5; TRBD2 matches 11 bases. Looked up from germline, CDR1 is SNHLY and CDR2 is FYNNEI. The CDR3 has 15 residues. Trimming cost V 4 bases and J 5 bases; bases outside gene matches: 6. This CDR3 reads CASSGLAGPLETQYF. In DNA, the CDR3 is TGTGCCAGCAGTGGACTAGCGGGGCCTCTGGAGACCCAGTACTTC.

The chain links TRBV15 to TRBJ1-3, with D possibly being TRBD1 (5 bases). Germline CDR1 LNHNV, CDR2 YYDKDF (reference sequence). This CDR3 contains 16 residues. The V and J ends lost 5 bases and 3 bases respectively, with 17 bases between them. CDR3 in DNA: TGTGCCACCAGCCCCCTGGGGGGGGTTAATGGAAACACCATATATTTT. Translation gives CATSPLGGVNGNTIYF.

The rearrangement joins TRBV7-3 to TRBJ1-6; D is unresolved. V was trimmed by 5 bases and J by 5 bases, leaving 13 bases between them. The CDR3 length is 15 residues. Germline V CDR1 and CDR2: SGHTA, FQGTGA. The CDR3 region has the DNA TGTGCCAGCAGCCCATCTTCTAACGATAATTCACCCCTCCACTTT. It translates to CASSPSSNDNSPLHF.

The chain carries TRBV19 and TRBJ2-2, with TRBD2 as a possible D gene (6 bases). This CDR3 has 16 residues. Trimming removed 7 bases from V and 0 bases from J, with 15 bases in between. Germline CDR1 LNHDA, CDR2 SQIVND (reference sequence). Here the CDR3 reads CASKDMGGPNTGELFF. Written as DNA, the CDR3 is TGTGCCAGTAAAGATATGGGGGGTCCGAACACCGGGGAGCTGTTTTTT. The whole variable domain, remainder taken from reference TRBV19 and TRBJ2-2, is DGGITQSPKYLFRKEGQNVTLSCEQNLNHDAMYWYRQDPGQGLRLIYYSQIVNDFQKGDIAEGYSVSREKKESFPLTVTSAQKNPTAFYLCASKDMGGPNTGELFFGEGSRLTVL.

The chain uses TRBV28 and TRBJ1-6, with TRBD1 matching 9 bases. This CDR3 contains 14 residues. V was clipped by 4 bases and J by 9 bases; unmatched bases: 4. In germline, CDR1 is MDHEN, CDR2 SYDVKM. The CDR3 nucleotides are TGTGCCAGCAGTTCGGGACAGGGCCGTTCACCCCTCCACTTT. Residues: CASSSGQGRSPLHF.

The chain joins TRBV6-5 to TRBJ2-7; tentatively, D is TRBD2 (5 bases). The CDR3 extends over 15 amino acids. From germline, CDR1 is MNHEY and CDR2 SVGAGI. V lost 4 bases, J lost 0 bases, and 13 bases lay in between. The CDR3 sequence is CASSSSRGYSYEQYF. The DNA for the CDR3 is TGTGCCAGCAGTTCCTCCCGGGGTTACTCCTACGAGCAGTACTTC.

The V gene is TRBV3-1 (or the pseudogene TRBV3-2), the J gene TRBJ2-7; D unresolved. CDR1 is LGHDT, CDR2 YNNKEL, per germline (reference sequence). The CDR3 is 13 residues long. Trimming took 0 bases from V and 4 from J, leaving 7 bases between them. The CDR3, as DNA: TGTGCCAGCAGCCAAGATAAGCGATACGAGCAGTACTTC. It specifies CASSQDKRYEQYF.

This clone has a handful of counts. CDR3 coding DNA: TGCAGTGCGAGTCGGGGGATAGGCACAGATACGCAGTATTTT. Translating it yields CSASRGIGTDTQYF. The chain couples TRBV20-1 to TRBJ2-3; tentatively, D is TRBD2 (6 bases). From germline, CDR1 is DFQATT and CDR2 SNEGSKA (reference sequence). This CDR3 has 14 amino acids. V was clipped by 6 bases and J by 1 base, with 14 bases between them.